These 4 T cell receptor beta chains came from one sample sequenced in a study of blood T cells in healthy people across ages. Through a sample-barcoded 5' primer and a J-beta primer mix, a second PCR was run for about 6 to 11 cycles. TCRdb used MiXCR to reprocess the 5' RACE reads, holding one entry per CDR3 protein. The data hold 1.6 million or so distinct CDR3 sequences, with 30% to 40% observed a single time. Sequencing was performed on blood. The source is a woman younger than 45 in good health.

V and J are TRBV29-1 and TRBJ2-3; D unclear. Germline V gives CDR1 SQVTM, CDR2 ANQGSEA. The CDR3 loop spans 13 amino acids. Trimming stripped 5 bases from V and 6 bases from J, with 15 bases between. This chain's CDR3 is CSVRPEYWDTQYF. The CDR3 DNA sequence: TGCAGCGTTCGACCCGAATACTGGGATACGCAGTATTTT.

This clonotype showed up just a few times. The chain recombines TRBV3-1 with TRBJ2-5; 7 nucleotides line up with TRBD1. The CDR3 has 17 residues. With 0 bases clipped from V and 3 bases from J, the junction kept 10 bases outside the gene matches. The germline CDR1 and CDR2 sequences are LGHDT and YNNKEL (reference sequence). Here the CDR3 DNA reads TGTGCCAGCAGCCAAGATCTTTCGGGACAGCAAGAAGAGACCCAGTACTTC. Translated: CASSQDLSGQQEETQYF.

This clonotype was counted only a few times. The V call is TRBV7-9, the J call TRBJ2-5; 9 bases are a match to TRBD2. The CDR3 loop spans 15 amino acids. From germline, CDR1 is SEHNR and CDR2 FQNEAQ (reference sequence). Trimming cost V 4 bases and J 3 bases; bases outside gene matches: 6. CDR3: CASSSYLAGEETQYF. CDR3 in DNA: TGTGCCAGCAGCTCATATTTAGCGGGGGAAGAGACCCAGTACTTC.

Details on this clonotype: A much larger clone differs by one base, so this may be a read error. V is TRBV20-1 and J is TRBJ2-1; 7 bases match TRBD1. CDR3 length equals 14 residues. Unmatched junction bases numbered 6, after V lost 0 bases and J lost 7 bases. Germline loops: CDR1 DFQATT, CDR2 SNEGSKA (reference sequence). The CDR3, as DNA: TGCAGTGCTAGAGATGGTAGGGGGCGTAATGAGCAGTTCTTC. Residues: CSARDGRGRNEQFF.